The 18 T cell receptor beta chains below were found in one sample sequenced in a study of post-analysis software for immune sequencing data. Overall study results and limits: Compared with controls, patients had more of 4 or 5 TRBV segments, including TRBV5-6, TRBV5-1 and TRBV20-1.

Their specific antigens are unknown. TCR beta cDNA libraries included unique molecular identifiers. TCRdb re-called the PCR reads through MiXCR, storing one row per CDR3 protein. The sample has about 770,000 distinct CDR3 sequences; roughly 50% are singletons. The sample was blood. The receptors originated from a girl aged 5-17 years with multiple sclerosis.

This chain links TRBV24-1 with TRBJ2-3; possible D gene TRBD2, 6 bases. CDR1 is KGHDR, CDR2 SFDVKD, per germline. The CDR3 contains 15 residues. The ends were cut back, 6 bases at V and 3 bases at J, with 15 bases in the middle. In nucleotides, the CDR3 is TGTGCCACCAGTCTTCCGGGCGGGGAGACAGATACGCAGTATTTT. The encoded protein is CATSLPGGETDTQYF.

There are a few counts of this clonotype. The gene calls are TRBV3-1 and TRBJ2-7; weak D call: TRBD1 (5 bases). This CDR3 is built from 15 residues. CDR1 is LGHDT, CDR2 YNNKEL, per germline (reference sequence). Trimming cost V 4 bases and J 2 bases, with 15 bases left between them. CDR3 in amino acids: CASSRETGPTYEQYF. CDR3 DNA: TGTGCCAGCAGCCGAGAAACAGGCCCCACCTACGAGCAGTACTTC.

The chain employs TRBV4-2 and TRBJ2-3, with D maybe TRBD2 (5 bases). CDR3 length: 15 residues. CDR1 and CDR2 from the germline V gene are LGHNA and YNFKEQ. Trimming took 1 base from V and 2 from J, leaving 10 bases between them. In nucleotides, the CDR3 is TGTGCCAGCAGCCAAGGGTGGACTTACACAGATACGCAGTATTTT. This translates into CASSQGWTYTDTQYF.

CDR3 DNA sequence: TGTGCCAGCAGCCCCGAACTAGTTCTCGCCGAGCAGTACTTC. Protein sequence: CASSPELVLAEQYF. The chain employs TRBV4-2 and TRBJ2-7; tentatively, D is TRBD2 (5 bases). CDR1 and CDR2 from the germline V gene are LGHNA and YNFKEQ. CDR3 length: 14 residues. Trimming took off 4 bases at V and 6 bases at J, with 16 bases between the two ends.

V is TRBV4-2 and J is TRBJ2-7; possibly TRBD1 for D (6 bases). The J call could be wrong; TRBJ2-5 is a better fit for the DNA end. The CDR3 has 15 residues. Per germline, CDR1 LGHNA and CDR2 YNFKEQ. CDR3 residues: CASSLYQDRAETQYF. As DNA, the CDR3 is TGTGCCAGCAGCCTGTACCAGGACAGAGCGGAGACCCAGTACTTC.

The sample holds a few counts of this clonotype. The chain uses TRBV7-2 and TRBJ2-3, with D hard to call. V was trimmed by 2 bases and J by 0 bases, leaving 9 bases between them. The germline V gene has CDR1 SGHTA and CDR2 FQGNSA. This CDR3 is 15 amino acids long. The CDR3 DNA reads as TGTGCCAGCAGCTTACGCATGCCTAGCACAGATACGCAGTATTTT. This sequence encodes CASSLRMPSTDTQYF.

This clonotype was counted a single time. This rearrangement joins TRBV7-2 to TRBJ2-3; D not certain. The germline V and J ends were trimmed by 2 bases and 2 bases, with 8 bases remaining between them. The CDR3 has 14 amino acids. The germline CDR1 and CDR2 sequences are SGHTA and FQGNSA. The CDR3 here is CASSLRAVTDTQYF. The DNA of the CDR3 is TGTGCCAGCAGCTTACGGGCAGTCACAGATACGCAGTATTTT.

There are a few counts of this clonotype. This sequence joins TRBV20-1 and TRBJ2-1; possibly TRBD2 for D (6 bases). V lost 5 bases and J 9 bases, leaving 20 bases between the germline ends. This CDR3 is 14 amino acids long. Germline V CDR1 and CDR2: DFQATT, SNEGSKA (reference sequence). This chain's CDR3 is CSAGTFRDSSEQFF. The CDR3 DNA reads as TGCAGTGCTGGAACGTTCCGGGACTCCAGTGAGCAGTTCTTC.

The rearrangement joins TRBV12-3 or TRBV12-4 to TRBJ1-5, with 12 bases matching TRBD1. This CDR3 region has 15 residues. V lost 4 bases to trimming and J lost 5 bases; unmatched junction nucleotides: 3. CDR3 residues: CASSYWDRGHQPQHF. CDR3 DNA sequence: TGTGCCAGCAGTTATTGGGACAGGGGGCATCAGCCCCAGCATTTT.

This chain links TRBV5-5 with TRBJ2-5, with D uncertain. The CDR3 has 14 residues. The V and J ends lost 0 bases and 4 bases respectively, with 10 bases between them. The V gene's germline CDR1 is SGHKS and CDR2 YYEKEE (reference sequence). CDR3 loop: CASSLGALLETQYF. CDR3 in DNA: TGTGCCAGCAGCTTGGGGGCACTTCTAGAGACCCAGTACTTC.

This chain joins TRBV6-5 and TRBJ1-1; D possibly corresponds to TRBD1 (6 bases). Germline V gene sequence: CDR1 MNHEY, CDR2 SVGAGI. The ends were cut back, 0 bases at V and 4 bases at J, with 15 bases in the middle. This CDR3 spans 16 amino acids. The CDR3 sequence: CASSYSPPRGATEAFF. The CDR3 DNA reads as TGTGCCAGCAGTTACTCGCCGCCCCGGGGGGCCACTGAAGCTTTCTTT.

This clonotype appeared once. J is TRBJ2-1 and V is TRBV29-1, with 7 bases lining up with TRBD2. The germline V gene encodes CDR1 SQVTM and CDR2 ANQGSEA. V shed 0 bases, J shed 8 bases, and the junction held 13 bases outside the gene matches. This CDR3 comprises 16 residues. The CDR3 sequence is CSVEDRRGGSRYEQFF. The CDR3 DNA reads as TGCAGCGTTGAAGACCGTAGGGGCGGGAGTAGGTATGAGCAGTTCTTC.

This clonotype was observed a handful of times. The chain recombines TRBV6-5 with TRBJ2-7; D is unresolved. The length of the CDR3 is 12 residues. V lost 8 bases, J lost 2 bases, and 10 bases lay in between. The germline V gene has CDR1 MNHEY and CDR2 SVGAGI. CDR3 sequence reads: CASGSLTYEQYF. CDR3 sequence (DNA): TGTGCCAGCGGCAGTCTGACCTACGAGCAGTACTTC.

The J gene is TRBJ2-6, the V gene TRBV5-1; a weak D match, TRBD1 (6 bases). Germline-derived CDR1 and CDR2 are SGHRS and YFSETQ. CDR3 length: 18 residues. Deletions cut 1 base from V and 0 bases from J, with 14 bases between. For the CDR3, the DNA is TGCGCCAGCAGCTTGCCTACAGGGAGCTTCTCTGGGGCCAACGTCCTGACTTTC. Amino acids: CASSLPTGSFSGANVLTF.

To note about this clonotype: This may be a read error: a much more frequent sequence differs by one nucleotide. V gene TRBV5-1 combines with J gene TRBJ2-6, with D uncertain. CDR1 is SGHRS, CDR2 YFSETQ, per germline. The CDR3 is made up of 15 amino acids. CDR3 bases: TGCGCCAGCAGCTTGCAGAGCTCTGAGGCCAACGTCCTGACTTTC. Encoded protein: CASSLQSSEANVLTF.

This clonotype was observed a handful of times. This sequence joins TRBV11-2 and TRBJ2-3; 8 nucleotides line up with TRBD1. This CDR3 spans 15 amino acids. The V segment lost 6 bases and the J segment 0 bases; nucleotides outside the gene matches: 5. CDR1 is SGHAT and CDR2 is FQNNGV in the germline V gene. CDR3 in amino acids: CASRIRTGSTDTQYF. For the CDR3, the DNA is TGTGCCAGCAGGATCAGGACAGGGAGCACAGATACGCAGTATTTT.

This clonotype was picked up a small number of times. The V gene is TRBV7-8, the J gene TRBJ2-1; 8 bases align to TRBD2. V lost 2 bases and J lost 4; bases outside the gene matches: 4. The CDR3 extends over 15 amino acids. Germline CDR1 SGHVS, CDR2 FQNEAQ. The CDR3 spells CASSLSREGYNEQFF. CDR3 DNA sequence: TGTGCCAGCAGCTTATCCCGGGAGGGTTACAATGAGCAGTTCTTC.

The chain recombines TRBV9 with TRBJ2-5, with D perhaps TRBD1 (6 bases). The DNA end favors TRBJ2-7, so the J call may be wrong. Germline CDR1 reads SGDLS; CDR2 reads YYNGEE. This CDR3 region has 14 residues. The CDR3 nucleotides read TGTGCCAGCAGCGCAGCAGGGGTCACCTACGAGCAGTACTTC. It codes for CASSAAGVTYEQYF.